This is a list of T cell receptor beta chains from one sample in a study of blood T cell repertoires in COVID-19. The repertoire was sequenced with immunoSEQ multiplex PCR; TCRdb's copy has only in-frame clones and lacks some. The sample carries approximately 220,000 clones, about four fifths recorded once. The sample consisted of PBMCs or T cells enriched from blood (not recorded which). The receptors derive from a woman aged 40 to 49 who had been exposed to COVID-19. The conserved cysteine and the conserved F or W are not part of the CDR3 here.

TRBV4-2	ASSRGTSGGSGRAQY
TRBV7-2	ASSLQDRVGEKLF
TRBV7-8	ASSIWTSGNNEQF
TRBV5-1	ASSVTGGSGYGYT
TRBV27	ASSWGGLGPQH
TRBV7-9	ASSSEGTQY
TRBV19	ATPGGPAGGYT
TRBV9	ASSGTGTQQETQY
TRBV6-2/TRBV6-3	ASSYTTGGFTEAF
TRBV3-1/TRBV3-2	ASSQTGAGNTIY
TRBV9	ASSVAGGYDNEKLF
TRBV4-3	ASSQDRGRYNEQF
TRBV5-1	ASRFGTEAF